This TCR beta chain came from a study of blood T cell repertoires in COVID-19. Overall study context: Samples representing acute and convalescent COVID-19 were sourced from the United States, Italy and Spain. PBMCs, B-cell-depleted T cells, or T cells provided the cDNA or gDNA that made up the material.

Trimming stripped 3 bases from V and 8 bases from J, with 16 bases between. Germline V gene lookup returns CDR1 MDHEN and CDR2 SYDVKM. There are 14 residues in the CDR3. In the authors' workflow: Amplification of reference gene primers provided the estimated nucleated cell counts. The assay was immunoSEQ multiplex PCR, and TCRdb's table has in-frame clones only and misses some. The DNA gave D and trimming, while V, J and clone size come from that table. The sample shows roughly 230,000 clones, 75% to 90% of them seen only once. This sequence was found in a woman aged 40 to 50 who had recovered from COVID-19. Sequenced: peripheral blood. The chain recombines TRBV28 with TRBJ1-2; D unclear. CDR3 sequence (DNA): TGTGCCAGCAGTTTCGTCCCGAATCGCCAGGGCTACACCTTC. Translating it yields CASSFVPNRQGYTF.